This T cell receptor beta chain came from a study of tissue T cells after allogeneic stem cell transplantation. In the case of this clone: The listed genes are named as in mouse. Read data end 1 residue before the CDR3 end; the end is taken from the germline J gene.

CDR3 length equals 15 residues. Germline values: CDR1 MSHET, CDR2 SYDVDS. Losses at the gene ends were 0 bases for V and 8 bases for J; bases not matched to a gene: 9. TCRdb's table, derived via immunoSEQ multiplex PCR, lists solely in-frame clones and lacks some. This sample yields about 9,000 clones, of which 40% to 55% are seen a single time; less than 8% belongs to the top ten. The time point here: mouse harvest day 7 after allogeneic transplant. Tail vein injection delivered 10^7 T-cell-depleted bone marrow cells and 10^6 splenic CD5+ T cells. The chain uses TRBV29 and TRBJ2-7; 8 positions agree with TRBD2. The sequence derives from a female BALB/c mouse given C57BL/6 T cells with graft-versus-host disease after an allogeneic hematopoietic cell transplant. Sequencing was carried out using gut tissue. The CDR3 bases that were read are TGTGCTAGCAGTTTATCGGGGCGGGGGGGGGCCCAACAGTAC. Its protein product is CASSLSGRGGAQQY. The entire CDR3 protein reads CASSLSGRGGAQQYF. Drawing the rest from reference TRBV29 and TRBJ2-7, the complete variable domain is DMKVTQMPRYLIKRMGENVLLECGQDMSHETMYWYRQDPGLGLQLIYISYDVDSNSEGDIPKGYRVSRKKREHFSLILDSAKTNQTSVYFCASSLSGRGGAQQYFGPGTRLTVL.